The following is a T cell receptor (beta chain) sequence with its context. Its antigen is unknown. Exclusion of a patient resulted from uncontrolled infection, other autoimmune disease, pregnancy or lactation. From germline, CDR1 is SEHNR and CDR2 FQNEAQ (reference sequence). V lost 8 bases, J lost 7 bases, and 1 base stayed unmatched. The CDR3 is made up of 10 amino acids. The entry originates in a study of T cells in Graves' hyperthyroidism and ophthalmopathy. Study results and caveats: The blood repertoire included most of the expanded thyroid clonotypes above 0.001. Stable hyperthyroidism was told apart from ophthalmopathy by a model built on 13 V-J features.

Regions amplified from RNA transcripts were the TCR beta CDR3 regions. The HTBI primer set served for first-round RT-PCR of the TCR CDR3. TCRdb reprocessed the multiplex PCR reads via MiXCR and lists one record per CDR3 protein. The sample shows approximately 500,000 distinct CDR3 sequences, 46% of them seen only once. The sequenced sample consisted of peripheral blood or thyroid tissue (not recorded which). The chain combines TRBV7-9 with TRBJ1-2, with TRBD1 matching 7 bases. This sequence originates from a woman under 30 with Graves' hyperthyroidism. The CDR3 DNA reads TGTGCCAGCCGACAGGGTGGCTACACCTTC. Its translation: CASRQGGYTF. The full variable domain, completed using reference TRBV7-9 and TRBJ1-2, is DTGVSQNPRHKITKRGQNVTFRCDPISEHNRLYWYRQTLGQGPEFLTYFQNEAQLEKSRLLSDRFSAERPKGSFSTLEIQRTEQGDSAMYLCASRQGGYTFGSGTRLTVV.